This passage covers 23 T cell receptor beta chains from one sample sequenced in a study of brain T cells in children with intractable seizures. Profiled with immunoSEQ multiplex PCR; TCRdb holds only in-frame clones, not every one. This table has under 150,000 clones, around 94% appearing once. The material was peripheral blood, obtained at surgery. The receptors stem from a boy under two years old with hemimegalencephaly and intractable seizures.

The chain uses TRBV10-3 and TRBJ1-1; perhaps TRBD1 as D (5 bases). V was pared by 10 bases and J by 3 bases, with 18 bases between. CDR1 is ENHRY, CDR2 SYGVKD, per germline. The CDR3 spans 14 residues. The CDR3 reads CATKQVWEDTEAFF. The CDR3 DNA reads as TGTGCCACCAAACAGGTCTGGGAAGACACTGAAGCTTTCTTT.

In nucleotides, the CDR3 is TGTGCCAGCAGACCCCGGGTTGGGGTTAGCGGGAGCCCCCCGGGTACGCAGTATTTT. Its protein product is CASRPRVGVSGSPPGTQYF. The chain links TRBV27 to TRBJ2-3; the match to TRBD2 covers 9 bases. The germline V gene encodes CDR1 MNHEY and CDR2 SMNVEV (reference sequence). V gave up 6 bases and J gave up 8 bases; unmatched junction bases: 24. The CDR3 is 19 amino acids.

For the CDR3, the DNA is TGTGCCAGCGGGCCTTGGGGACAGCCAAATTCACCCCTCCACTTT. As protein: CASGPWGQPNSPLHF. The V gene is TRBV27, the J gene TRBJ1-6; 7 bases agree with TRBD1. J lost 7 bases, V lost 8 bases, and 11 bases had no gene match. This CDR3 region has 15 residues. Germline-derived CDR1 and CDR2 are MNHEY and SMNVEV (reference sequence).

The gene calls are TRBV9 and TRBJ2-1; perhaps TRBD2 as D (5 bases). The V end was cut by 4 bases, the J end by 2 bases, with 16 bases between. This CDR3 is 16 amino acids long. The germline V gene has CDR1 SGDLS and CDR2 YYNGEE. The CDR3 reads CASSPRAVTTYNEQFF. CDR3 DNA sequence: TGTGCCAGCAGCCCGAGAGCAGTGACTACCTACAATGAGCAGTTCTTC. Combining the CDR3 with reference TRBV9 and TRBJ2-1 gives the whole variable domain DSGVTQTPKHLITATGQRVTLRCSPRSGDLSVYWYQQSLDQGLQFLIQYYNGEERAKGNILERFSAQQFPDLHSELNLSSLELGDSALYFCASSPRAVTTYNEQFFGPGTRLTVL.

V usage is TRBV4-3 and J usage is TRBJ1-1, with a weak D call TRBD1 (6 bases). The germline V gene has CDR1 LGHNA and CDR2 YSLEER. Trimming removed 6 bases from V and 0 bases from J, with 14 bases in between. The CDR3 totals 15 residues. CDR3 sequence (DNA): TGCGCCAGCAGAAAGTCCAACAGGGTGAACACTGAAGCTTTCTTT. It specifies CASRKSNRVNTEAFF.

Only a few counts were recorded for this clone. J is TRBJ2-5 and V is TRBV4-2; 8 bases agree with TRBD2. V gave up 0 bases and J gave up 2 bases; unmatched junction bases: 2. CDR1 is LGHNA, CDR2 YNFKEQ, per germline. This CDR3 is built from 15 residues. The CDR3 DNA reads TGTGCCAGCAGCCAAGATCGGGGGGGGCAAGAGACCCAGTACTTC. Amino acids: CASSQDRGGQETQYF.

This rearrangement joins TRBV4-3 to TRBJ2-3, with TRBD2 identical over 9 bases. CDR1 LGHNA and CDR2 YSLEER come from the germline V gene. The junction had 0 bases not matched to a gene; V was cut back by 2 bases and J by 0 bases. This CDR3 contains 15 residues. CDR3 coding DNA: TGCGCCAGCAGCCAAACTAGCGGGAGCACAGATACGCAGTATTTT. The encoded protein is CASSQTSGSTDTQYF.

The V and J genes are TRBV5-6 and TRBJ2-5; D remains unclear. This CDR3 has 13 amino acids. V was pared by 2 bases and J by 5 bases, with 10 bases between. CDR1 SGHDT and CDR2 YYEEEE come from the germline V gene. The CDR3 region has the DNA TGTGCCAGCAGCTTACAAGGACCGGAGACCCAGTACTTC. The encoded protein is CASSLQGPETQYF.

The J gene is TRBJ1-1, the V gene TRBV6-5; TRBD1 aligns across 8 bases. Looked up from germline, CDR1 is MNHEY and CDR2 is SVGAGI. This CDR3 comprises 14 residues. The junction had 2 bases not matched to a gene; V was cut back by 2 bases and J by 3 bases. The CDR3 is CASSYQGAHTEAFF. The CDR3 bases are TGTGCCAGCAGTTACCAGGGGGCGCACACTGAAGCTTTCTTT.

The rearrangement uses TRBV2 and TRBJ2-3; D unclear. The CDR3 totals 13 residues. Trimming stripped 3 bases from V and 4 bases from J, with 8 bases between. Germline-derived CDR1 and CDR2 are SNHLY and FYNNEI. The CDR3 region is CASSELWSDTQYF. DNA of the CDR3: TGTGCCAGCAGTGAGTTATGGTCAGATACGCAGTATTTT.

This sequence joins TRBV28 and TRBJ2-6; a weak D match, TRBD1 (6 bases). The germline V gene has CDR1 MDHEN and CDR2 SYDVKM. The length of the CDR3 is 16 residues. With 6 bases removed from V and 3 bases from J, the gap between germline ends came to 15 bases. CDR3 DNA: TGTGCCAGCAGCCCGCCAGACAGGTTTGGGGCCAACGTCCTGACTTTC. This sequence encodes CASSPPDRFGANVLTF.

This clone was seen a single time. This rearrangement joins TRBV9 to TRBJ2-3, with D possibly matching TRBD1 (6 bases). From germline, CDR1 is SGDLS and CDR2 YYNGEE. The V gene lost 1 base and the J gene lost 0 bases, with 9 bases spanning the gap. CDR3 size: 15 residues. The CDR3 region is CASSVRGHSTDTQYF. The CDR3 DNA sequence: TGTGCCAGCAGCGTAAGGGGACACAGCACAGATACGCAGTATTTT.

J is TRBJ1-4 and V is TRBV7-9; D is undetermined. This CDR3 spans 11 amino acids. The germline CDR1 and CDR2 sequences are SEHNR and FQNEAQ (reference sequence). The V end was cut by 7 bases, the J end by 8 bases, with 8 bases between. The CDR3 loop is CASTVIEKLFF. CDR3 nucleotide sequence: TGTGCCAGCACCGTCATCGAAAAACTGTTTTTT.

V and J are TRBV6-1 and TRBJ1-3; no firm D call. CDR3 size: 14 residues. Germline V gene lookup returns CDR1 MNHNS and CDR2 SASEGT. V was cut by 1 base and J by 4 bases, with 8 bases left in between. DNA for the CDR3: TGTGCCAGCAGTGAAGGAACAGACGGAAACACCATATATTTT. Protein sequence: CASSEGTDGNTIYF.

J is TRBJ1-3 and V is TRBV11-3; D call uncertain. The length of the CDR3 is 15 residues. V gave up 4 bases and J gave up 0 bases, with 10 bases separating them. Per germline, CDR1 SGHNT and CDR2 YENEEA. CDR3 sequence (DNA): TGTGCCAGCAGCTCCCAACGGTTCTCTGGAAACACCATATATTTT. Amino acid sequence: CASSSQRFSGNTIYF.

The chain combines TRBV3-1 (or the pseudogene TRBV3-2) with TRBJ1-6; D not resolved. Trimming took 1 base from V and 7 from J, leaving 17 bases between them. CDR1 LGHDT and CDR2 YNNKEL come from the germline V gene (reference sequence). The CDR3 has 17 residues. CDR3 nucleotide sequence: TGTGCCAGCAGCCAAGGATATTGGCGGTCTGCGAATTCACCCCTCCACTTT. It translates to CASSQGYWRSANSPLHF.

This rearrangement joins TRBV9 to TRBJ2-1; D possibly corresponds to TRBD2 (6 bases). The V and J ends lost 1 base and 7 bases respectively, with 9 bases between them. The CDR3 spans 13 residues. CDR1 and CDR2 (germline): SGDLS, YYNGEE. Written as DNA, the CDR3 is TGTGCCAGCAGCGTAATGGGAGGAAATGAGCAGTTCTTC. Translating gives CASSVMGGNEQFF. The full variable domain, its missing parts supplied by reference TRBV9 and TRBJ2-1, is DSGVTQTPKHLITATGQRVTLRCSPRSGDLSVYWYQQSLDQGLQFLIQYYNGEERAKGNILERFSAQQFPDLHSELNLSSLELGDSALYFCASSVMGGNEQFFGPGTRLTVL.

The genes are TRBV5-1 and TRBJ2-2; 7 nucleotides agree with TRBD2. CDR1 SGHRS and CDR2 YFSETQ come from the germline V gene. The CDR3 contains 18 residues. Trimming at V came to 1 base and at J to 2 bases, leaving 11 bases not matched to a gene. This CDR3 is CASSLIASGAVNTGELFF. CDR3 coding DNA: TGCGCCAGCAGCTTGATCGCTAGCGGAGCGGTAAACACCGGGGAGCTGTTTTTT.

The chain uses TRBV5-6 and TRBJ1-2; D is unresolved. V dropped 1 base and J dropped 8 bases, with 12 bases sitting between them. The germline V gene encodes CDR1 SGHDT and CDR2 YYEEEE. The CDR3 is 13 residues long. The CDR3 region is CASSLPSPGGYTF. The CDR3 nucleotides read TGTGCCAGCAGCTTGCCCTCTCCGGGGGGCTACACCTTC.

V gene TRBV3-1 (or the pseudogene TRBV3-2) combines with J gene TRBJ2-7; D gene ambiguous. Germline V gives CDR1 LGHDT, CDR2 YNNKEL (reference sequence). V shed 3 bases and J shed 6 bases, with 6 bases lying between them. This CDR3 has 11 amino acids. The CDR3 is CASSHLGEQYF. CDR3 DNA: TGTGCCAGCAGCCACCTTGGCGAGCAGTACTTC.

CDR3 sequence: CASSTRQFSFTEAFF. For the CDR3, the DNA is TGTGCCAGTAGTACCCGACAGTTCTCCTTCACTGAAGCTTTCTTT. The rearrangement joins TRBV19 to TRBJ1-1, with a possible D match to TRBD1 (5 bases). The V gene's germline CDR1 is LNHDA and CDR2 SQIVND (reference sequence). This CDR3 is 15 amino acids long. With 4 bases removed from V and 4 bases from J, the gap between germline ends came to 16 bases.

The rearrangement uses TRBV10-2 and TRBJ2-1; 12 bases are a match to TRBD2. The length of the CDR3 is 17 residues. The germline V gene has CDR1 WSHSY and CDR2 SAAADI. The J segment lost 0 bases and the V segment lost 4 bases, leaving 4 bases of the junction unmatched. The chain's CDR3 is CASSVTSGGSSYNEQFF. The CDR3, as DNA: TGCGCCAGCAGTGTGACTAGCGGGGGTAGCTCCTACAATGAGCAGTTCTTC.

V is TRBV7-2 and J is TRBJ2-5, with a possible D match to TRBD1 (6 bases). Trimming removed 5 bases at V and 1 base at J, with 17 bases between. The CDR3 is 16 residues long. Germline V gives CDR1 SGHTA, CDR2 FQGNSA. CDR3 nucleotides: TGTGCCAGCAGCCGGACCGGGACAAAAGTCCAAGAGACCCAGTACTTC. Encoded protein: CASSRTGTKVQETQYF.